The 2 T cell receptor beta chains reported below all come from one sample, sequenced in a study of blood T cells in healthy people across ages. A J-beta primer mix and a sample-barcoded 5' primer were used in a second PCR of about 6 to 12 cycles. TCRdb processed the 5' RACE reads anew with MiXCR; each CDR3 protein has one entry. The sample lists 550,000 to 650,000 distinct CDR3 sequences, 25% to 30% occurring once. Source material: blood. Receptors originate from a woman over 75 in good health.

The V and J genes are TRBV7-9 and TRBJ2-5; 8 positions match TRBD1. With the DNA end fitting TRBJ2-7 better, the J assignment may be wrong. CDR1 and CDR2 (germline): SEHNR, FQNEAQ (reference sequence). The CDR3 spans 14 residues. The CDR3 here is CASSLTDRGHEQYF. The DNA of the CDR3 is TGTGCCAGCAGCTTAACCGACAGGGGCCACGAGCAGTACTTC.

This clonotype came up many times. The J gene is TRBJ1-6, the V gene TRBV6-2 or TRBV6-3; weak D call: TRBD1 (6 bases). CDR1 and CDR2 from the germline V gene are MNHEY and SVGEGT. V shed 7 bases and J shed 5 bases, with 15 bases lying between them. This CDR3 spans 15 amino acids. CDR3 DNA: TGTGCCAGCATTCAAATGGGGGCGCATAATTCACCCCTCCACTTT. Protein product: CASIQMGAHNSPLHF.